The clone carrying this TCR beta chain was counted ten times or more. The entry originates in a study of CD8+CD57+ T cells in acquired aplastic anemia. It was genomic DNA that served as the template for profiling TCR beta VDJ and CDR3. TCRdb fed the reads into MiXCR, producing one record per CDR3 protein. This table holds approximately 470,000 distinct CDR3 sequences, over 25% found once. By flow cytometry, patients selected for sequencing had shown an expansion of CD8+CD57+ cells. Among the patients, all had severe acquired aplastic anemia. Sampling of blood occurred while the patients had still received no therapy. This TCR derives from a human donor with aplastic anemia. The sequenced material came from sorted CD4+, CD8+, or CD8+CD57+ T cells (not recorded which) from PBMCs.

CDR3 amino acids: CASSQDYPVSYGYTF. CDR3 DNA sequence: TGCGCCAGCAGCCAAGATTATCCGGTGTCCTATGGCTACACCTTC. V gene TRBV4-3 combines with J gene TRBJ1-2, with D unresolved. This CDR3 is 15 amino acids long. CDR1 and CDR2 (germline): LGHNA, YSLEER. V shed 0 bases and J shed 4 bases, with 12 bases lying between them.